These 14 T cell receptor beta chains originate from one sample sequenced in a study of T-cell reconstitution after alpha-beta-depleted transplantation in children. Library preparation (for TCRbeta) was performed with unique molecular identifiers. Each CDR3 protein is one row after TCRdb ran MiXCR on the PCR reads. The sample yields around 670,000 distinct CDR3 sequences, approximately 14% seen once. The specimen comprised PBMCs, sampled before TCRalphabeta/CD19-depleted stem cell transplant. Receptor source: a girl aged 2 to 10 with congenital amegakaryocytic thrombocytopenia, due to receive a stem cell transplant.

This clonotype occurred a few times. V is TRBV5-1 and J is TRBJ2-7; the D is unclear. CDR3 size: 13 residues. CDR1 SGHRS and CDR2 YFSETQ come from the germline V gene. Trimming took 2 bases from V and 3 from J, leaving 9 bases between them. The chain's CDR3 is CASSFEASYEQYF. CDR3 nucleotide sequence: TGCGCCAGCAGCTTCGAGGCAAGCTACGAGCAGTACTTC.

This clonotype has more than one count but fewer than ten. This sequence joins TRBV7-6 and TRBJ2-3; TRBD2 might be the D (6 bases). Per germline, CDR1 SGHVS and CDR2 FNYEAQ. The V gene lost 2 bases and the J gene lost 0 bases, with 9 bases spanning the gap. The CDR3 extends over 15 amino acids. The CDR3 loop reads CASSLLGSSTDTQYF. DNA of the CDR3: TGTGCCAGCAGCTTACTCGGGAGTAGCACAGATACGCAGTATTTT.

The chain joins TRBV2 to TRBJ2-7, with D unresolved. The CDR3 has 13 amino acids. Germline V gene sequence: CDR1 SNHLY, CDR2 FYNNEI. V was trimmed by 8 bases and J by 0 bases, leaving 11 bases between them. The CDR3 DNA reads as TGTGCCAGCCGTCGGCCGGACTCCTACGAGCAGTACTTC. Translated: CASRRPDSYEQYF.

Only a few counts were recorded for this clonotype. J is TRBJ2-7 and V is TRBV5-1; no clear D gene. The CDR3 runs to 15 residues. V lost 0 bases and J 3 bases, leaving 13 bases between the germline ends. Germline CDR1 and CDR2: SGHRS and YFSETQ. The CDR3 DNA sequence: TGCGCCAGCAGCTTGGAGGGTTTGGGAAGCTACGAGCAGTACTTC. This gives the protein CASSLEGLGSYEQYF.

The rearrangement links TRBV7-9 to TRBJ2-7; D gene unclear. CDR3 size: 12 residues. Germline assignment: CDR1 SEHNR and CDR2 FQNEAQ (reference sequence). Trimming pared 3 bases from V and 5 bases from J, leaving 8 bases between. CDR3 nucleotides: TGTGCCAGCAGCTTTAGCCGCCACGAGCAGTACTTC. Translated, it gives CASSFSRHEQYF.

V and J are TRBV6-2 or TRBV6-3 and TRBJ2-7; a weak D match, TRBD2 (6 bases). Trimming cost V 6 bases and J 2 bases, with 20 bases left between them. This CDR3 is built from 16 residues. CDR1 and CDR2 (germline): MNHEY, SVGEGT. The CDR3 is CASSLGGPSLPYEQYF. The CDR3 bases are TGTGCCAGCAGCCTCGGAGGGCCGAGTCTACCCTACGAGCAGTACTTC.

This sequence joins TRBV5-1 and TRBJ1-2; 8 bases are a match to TRBD1. The CDR3 length is 13 residues. V gave up 2 bases and J gave up 6 bases; unmatched junction bases: 3. Germline-derived CDR1 and CDR2 are SGHRS and YFSETQ. CDR3 coding DNA: TGCGCCAGCAGCTTCGGACAGGGTGATGGCTACACCTTC. Protein product: CASSFGQGDGYTF.

In regard to this clonotype: This may be a read error, as it is one base from a much larger clone. The V call is TRBV20-1, the J call TRBJ2-1; no firm D call. Germline CDR1 is DFQATT and CDR2 is SNEGSKA (reference sequence). This CDR3 spans 13 amino acids. The CDR3 region has the DNA TGCAGTGCTAGGATCCTAACGGCGAATGCGCAGTTCTTC. It is translated as CSARILTANAQFF.

This clonotype was detected ten times or more. The rearrangement uses TRBV20-1 and TRBJ2-1; possibly TRBD2 for D (5 bases). CDR3 length: 14 amino acids. The V end lost 6 bases, the J end lost 7 bases, and 19 bases lay between the germline ends. Germline V gives CDR1 DFQATT, CDR2 SNEGSKA (reference sequence). Here the CDR3 reads CSAAGILGRNEQFF. CDR3 nucleotide sequence: TGCAGTGCCGCTGGCATACTAGGAAGAAATGAGCAGTTCTTC.

This clonotype was detected many times. The chain carries TRBV18 and TRBJ2-7; tentatively, D is TRBD1 (6 bases). V was pared by 3 bases and J by 4 bases, with 10 bases between. Germline lookup yields CDR1 KGHSH and CDR2 LQKENI. The CDR3 contains 13 residues. CDR3 coding DNA: TGTGCCAGCTCACCCGGACAGTTTTACGAGCAGTACTTC. Translation: CASSPGQFYEQYF.

Ten or more counts support this clonotype. The J gene is TRBJ2-7, the V gene TRBV5-1; D not resolved. CDR3 length: 15 amino acids. Germline V gene data show CDR1 as SGHRS and CDR2 as YFSETQ. Deletions cut 2 bases from V and 3 bases from J, with 15 bases between. DNA of the CDR3: TGCGCCAGCAGCTTTGAGACGAACGGTTACTACGAGCAGTACTTC. Translated, it gives CASSFETNGYYEQYF. The complete variable domain, with remaining parts taken from reference TRBV5-1 and TRBJ2-7, reads KAGVTQTPRYLIKTRGQQVTLSCSPISGHRSVSWYQQTPGQGLQFLFEYFSETQRNKGNFPGRFSGRQFSNSRSEMNVSTLELGDSALYLCASSFETNGYYEQYFGPGTRLTVT.

This chain uses TRBV6-5 with TRBJ2-2; D call uncertain. CDR3 length: 15 amino acids. The germline CDR1 and CDR2 sequences are MNHEY and SVGAGI. The V end lost 6 bases, the J end lost 3 bases, and 14 bases lay between the germline ends. The CDR3 spells CASSSSRLYTGELFF. CDR3 nucleotides: TGTGCCAGCAGCTCCTCCCGACTCTACACCGGGGAGCTGTTTTTT.

The sample holds many counts of this clonotype. The rearrangement uses TRBV12-3 or TRBV12-4 and TRBJ2-3, with D hard to call. The length of the CDR3 is 16 residues. Trimming left V 8 bases short and J 0 bases short, with 18 bases between. The DNA of the CDR3 is TGTGCCAGCCAGAGCGCCAGGCCTCCTAGCACAGATACGCAGTATTTT. Amino acid sequence: CASQSARPPSTDTQYF.

The table lists this clonotype with many counts. The genes are TRBV24-1 and TRBJ2-3, with 8 bases matching TRBD1. V shed 9 bases and J 0 bases; nucleotides not matched to a gene: 4. Germline loops: CDR1 KGHDR, CDR2 SFDVKD. This CDR3 spans 14 amino acids. DNA of the CDR3: TGTGCCACCGCTGGACAGGGAAGCACAGATACGCAGTATTTT. Its translation: CATAGQGSTDTQYF.